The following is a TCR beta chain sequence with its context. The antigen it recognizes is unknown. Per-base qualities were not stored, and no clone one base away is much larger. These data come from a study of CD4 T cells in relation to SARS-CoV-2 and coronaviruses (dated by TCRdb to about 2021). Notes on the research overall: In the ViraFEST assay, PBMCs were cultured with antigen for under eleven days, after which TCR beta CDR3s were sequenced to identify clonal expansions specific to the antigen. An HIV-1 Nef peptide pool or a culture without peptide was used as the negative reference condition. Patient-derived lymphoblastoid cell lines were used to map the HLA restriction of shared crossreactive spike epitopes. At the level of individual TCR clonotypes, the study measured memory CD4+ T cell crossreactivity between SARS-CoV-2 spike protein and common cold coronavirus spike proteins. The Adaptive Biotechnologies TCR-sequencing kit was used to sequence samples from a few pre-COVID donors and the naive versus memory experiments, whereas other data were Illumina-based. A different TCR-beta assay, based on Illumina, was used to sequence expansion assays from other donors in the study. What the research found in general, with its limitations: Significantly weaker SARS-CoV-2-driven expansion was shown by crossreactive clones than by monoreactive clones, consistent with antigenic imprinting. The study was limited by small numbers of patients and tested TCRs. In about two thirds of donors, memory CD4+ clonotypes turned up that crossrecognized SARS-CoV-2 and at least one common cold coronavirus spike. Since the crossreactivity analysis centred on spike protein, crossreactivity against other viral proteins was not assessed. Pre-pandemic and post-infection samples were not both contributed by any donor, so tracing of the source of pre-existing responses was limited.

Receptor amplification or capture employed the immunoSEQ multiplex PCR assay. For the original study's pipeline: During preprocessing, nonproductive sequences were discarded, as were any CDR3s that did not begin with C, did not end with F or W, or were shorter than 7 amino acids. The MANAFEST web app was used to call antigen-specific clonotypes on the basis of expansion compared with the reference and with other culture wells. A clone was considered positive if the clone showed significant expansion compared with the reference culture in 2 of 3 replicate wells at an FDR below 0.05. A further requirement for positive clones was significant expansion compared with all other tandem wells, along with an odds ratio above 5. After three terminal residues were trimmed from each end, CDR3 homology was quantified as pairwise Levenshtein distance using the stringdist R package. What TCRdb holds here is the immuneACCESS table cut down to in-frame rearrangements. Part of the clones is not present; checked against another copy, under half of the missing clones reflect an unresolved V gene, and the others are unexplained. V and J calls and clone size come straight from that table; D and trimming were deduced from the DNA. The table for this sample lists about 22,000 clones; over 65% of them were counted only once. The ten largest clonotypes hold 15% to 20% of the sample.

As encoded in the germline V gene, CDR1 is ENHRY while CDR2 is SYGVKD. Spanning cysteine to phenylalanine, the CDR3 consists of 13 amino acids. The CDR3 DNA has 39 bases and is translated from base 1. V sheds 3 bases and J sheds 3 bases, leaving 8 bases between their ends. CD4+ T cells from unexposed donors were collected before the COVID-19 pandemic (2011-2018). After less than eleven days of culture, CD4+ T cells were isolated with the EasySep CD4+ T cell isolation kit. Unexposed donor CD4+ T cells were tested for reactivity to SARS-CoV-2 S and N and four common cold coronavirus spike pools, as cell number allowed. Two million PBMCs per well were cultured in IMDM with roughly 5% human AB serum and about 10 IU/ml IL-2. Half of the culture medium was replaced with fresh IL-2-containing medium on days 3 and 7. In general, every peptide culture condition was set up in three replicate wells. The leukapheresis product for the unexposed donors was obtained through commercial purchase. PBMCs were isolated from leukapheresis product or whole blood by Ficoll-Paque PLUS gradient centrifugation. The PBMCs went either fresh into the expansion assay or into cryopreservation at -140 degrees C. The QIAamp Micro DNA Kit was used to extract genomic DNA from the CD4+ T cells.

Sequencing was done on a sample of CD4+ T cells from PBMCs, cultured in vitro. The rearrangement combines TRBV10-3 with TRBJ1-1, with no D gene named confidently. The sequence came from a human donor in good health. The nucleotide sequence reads TGTGCCATCAGTGATTCGAAATACACTGAAGCTTTCTTT. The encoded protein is CAISDSKYTEAFF.